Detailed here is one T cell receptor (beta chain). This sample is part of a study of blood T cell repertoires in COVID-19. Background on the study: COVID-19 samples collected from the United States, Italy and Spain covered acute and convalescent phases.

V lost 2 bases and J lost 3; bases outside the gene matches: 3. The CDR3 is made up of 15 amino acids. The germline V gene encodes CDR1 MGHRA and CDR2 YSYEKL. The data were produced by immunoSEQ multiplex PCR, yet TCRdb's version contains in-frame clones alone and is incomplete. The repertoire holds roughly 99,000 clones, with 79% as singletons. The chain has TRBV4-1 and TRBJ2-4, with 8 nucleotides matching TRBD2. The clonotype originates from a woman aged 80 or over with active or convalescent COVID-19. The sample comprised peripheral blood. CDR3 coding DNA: TGCGCCAGCAGCCAAACCGGGACTAGCAAAAACATTCAGTACTTC. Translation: CASSQTGTSKNIQYF.